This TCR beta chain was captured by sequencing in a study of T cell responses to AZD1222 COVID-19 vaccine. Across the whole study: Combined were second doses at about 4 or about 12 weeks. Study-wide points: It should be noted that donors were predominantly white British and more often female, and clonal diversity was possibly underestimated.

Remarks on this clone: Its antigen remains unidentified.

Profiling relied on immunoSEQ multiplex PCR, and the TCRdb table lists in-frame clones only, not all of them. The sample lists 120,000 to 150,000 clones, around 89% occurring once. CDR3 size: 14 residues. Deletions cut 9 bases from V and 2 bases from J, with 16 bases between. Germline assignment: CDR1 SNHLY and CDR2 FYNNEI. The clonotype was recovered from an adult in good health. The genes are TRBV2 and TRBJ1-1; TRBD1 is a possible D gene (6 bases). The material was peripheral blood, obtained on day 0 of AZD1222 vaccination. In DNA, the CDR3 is TGTGCCAGAGCGACCAGGGGTATCAACACTGAAGCTTTCTTT. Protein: CARATRGINTEAFF.